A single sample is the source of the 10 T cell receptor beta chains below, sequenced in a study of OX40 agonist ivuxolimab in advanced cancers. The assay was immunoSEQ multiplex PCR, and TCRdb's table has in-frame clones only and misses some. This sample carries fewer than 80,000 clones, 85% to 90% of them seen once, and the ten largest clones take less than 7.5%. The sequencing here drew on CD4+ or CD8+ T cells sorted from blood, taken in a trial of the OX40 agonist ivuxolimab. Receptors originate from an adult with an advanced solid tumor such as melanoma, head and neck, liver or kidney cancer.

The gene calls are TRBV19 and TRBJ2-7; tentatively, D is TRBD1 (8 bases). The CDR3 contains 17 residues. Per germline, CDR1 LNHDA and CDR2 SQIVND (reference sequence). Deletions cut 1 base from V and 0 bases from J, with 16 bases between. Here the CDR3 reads CASSIGGGQAYSYEQYF. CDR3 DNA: TGTGCCAGTAGTATAGGGGGGGGACAGGCGTACTCCTACGAGCAGTACTTC.

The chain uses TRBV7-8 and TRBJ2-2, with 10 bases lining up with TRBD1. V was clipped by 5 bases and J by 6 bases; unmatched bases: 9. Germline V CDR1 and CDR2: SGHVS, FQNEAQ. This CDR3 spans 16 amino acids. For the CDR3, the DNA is TGTGCCAGCAGCCCGACAGGGGGCCGAGGGTCCGGGGAGCTGTTTTTT. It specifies CASSPTGGRGSGELFF.

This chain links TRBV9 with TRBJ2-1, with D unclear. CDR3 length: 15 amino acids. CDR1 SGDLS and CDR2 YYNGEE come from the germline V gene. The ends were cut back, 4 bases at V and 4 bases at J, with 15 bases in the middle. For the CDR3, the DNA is TGTGCCAGCAGCTCCCCCTCGGGTACATACAATGAGCAGTTCTTC. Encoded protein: CASSSPSGTYNEQFF.

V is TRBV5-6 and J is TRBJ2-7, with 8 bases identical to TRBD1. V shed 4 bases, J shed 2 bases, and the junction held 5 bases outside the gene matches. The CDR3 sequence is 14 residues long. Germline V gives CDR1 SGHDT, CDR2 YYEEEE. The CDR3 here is CASSLTGDTYEQYF. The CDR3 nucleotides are TGTGCCAGCAGCCTGACAGGGGATACCTACGAGCAGTACTTC.

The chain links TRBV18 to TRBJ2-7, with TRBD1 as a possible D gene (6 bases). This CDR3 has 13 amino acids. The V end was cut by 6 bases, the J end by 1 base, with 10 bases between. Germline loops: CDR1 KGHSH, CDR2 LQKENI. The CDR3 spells CASSPGQSYEQYF. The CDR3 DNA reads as TGTGCCAGCTCCCCAGGACAGTCCTACGAGCAGTACTTC.

The CDR3 loop is CASSQDSSFREKLFF. In nucleotides, the CDR3 is TGCGCCAGCAGCCAAGACAGTTCCTTTAGGGAAAAACTGTTTTTT. The rearrangement uses TRBV4-3 and TRBJ1-4; no clear D gene. The CDR3 runs to 15 residues. The germline CDR1 and CDR2 sequences are LGHNA and YSLEER. V was clipped by 0 bases and J by 8 bases, with 13 bases between them.

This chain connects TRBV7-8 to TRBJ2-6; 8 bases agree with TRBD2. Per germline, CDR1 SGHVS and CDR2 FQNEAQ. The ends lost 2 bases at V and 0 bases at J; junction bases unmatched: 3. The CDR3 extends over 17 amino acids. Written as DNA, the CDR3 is TGTGCCAGCAGCTTACTAGCGGGCCCCTCTGGGGCCAACGTCCTGACTTTC. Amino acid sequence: CASSLLAGPSGANVLTF. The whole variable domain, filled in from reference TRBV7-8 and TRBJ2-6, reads GAGVSQSPRYKVAKRGQDVALRCDPISGHVSLFWYQQALGQGPEFLTYFQNEAQLDKSGLPSDRFFAERPEGSVSTLKIQRTQQEDSAVYLCASSLLAGPSGANVLTFGAGSRLTVL.

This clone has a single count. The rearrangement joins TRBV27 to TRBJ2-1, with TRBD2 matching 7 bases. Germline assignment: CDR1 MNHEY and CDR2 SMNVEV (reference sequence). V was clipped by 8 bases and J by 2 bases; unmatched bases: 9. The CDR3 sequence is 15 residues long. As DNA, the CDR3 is TGTGCCAGCGCCTGGGCGGGAGTGACCTACAATGAGCAGTTCTTC. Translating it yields CASAWAGVTYNEQFF.

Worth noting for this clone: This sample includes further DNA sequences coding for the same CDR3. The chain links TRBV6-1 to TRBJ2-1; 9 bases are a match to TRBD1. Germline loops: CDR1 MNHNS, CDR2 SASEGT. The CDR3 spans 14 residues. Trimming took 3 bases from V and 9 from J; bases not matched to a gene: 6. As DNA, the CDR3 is TGTGCCAGCAGTGAGGACAGGGGATGGGCTGAGCAGTTCTTC. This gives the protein CASSEDRGWAEQFF.

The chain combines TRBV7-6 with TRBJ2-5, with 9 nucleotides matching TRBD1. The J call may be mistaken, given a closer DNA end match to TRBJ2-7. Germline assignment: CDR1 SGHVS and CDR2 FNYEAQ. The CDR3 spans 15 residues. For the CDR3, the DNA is TGTGCCAGCAGCTTAGCGCGGGACAGGGCCTACGAGCAGTACTTC. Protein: CASSLARDRAYEQYF.